This TCR beta chain was sequenced in a study of post-analysis software for immune sequencing data. Unique molecular identifiers were carried by the TCR beta cDNA libraries. TCRdb passed the PCR reads through MiXCR, listing each CDR3 protein once. The sample carries approximately 400,000 distinct CDR3 sequences, 30% to 45% recorded once. The origin of this receptor is a girl aged 5 to 17 with multiple sclerosis. Sequencing was done on a sample of blood.

In nucleotides, the CDR3 is TGCGCCAGCAGCGTGACAGATAATTCACCCCTCCACTTT. It codes for CASSVTDNSPLHF. The chain links TRBV5-1 to TRBJ1-6; D is perhaps TRBD1 (5 bases). CDR3 length equals 13 residues. The V end lost 4 bases, the J end lost 5 bases, and 7 bases lay between the germline ends. Germline V gives CDR1 SGHRS, CDR2 YFSETQ. Looking up the rest from reference TRBV5-1 and TRBJ1-6 gives the full variable domain: KAGVTQTPRYLIKTRGQQVTLSCSPISGHRSVSWYQQTPGQGLQFLFEYFSETQRNKGNFPGRFSGRQFSNSRSEMNVSTLELGDSALYLCASSVTDNSPLHFGNGTRLTVT.